In this sample, the clone carrying this TCR beta chain turned up a few times. What it recognizes is unknown. The CDR3 covers 13 residues. Deletions cut 7 bases from V and 0 bases from J, with 9 bases between. The V gene's germline CDR1 is SGDLS and CDR2 YYNGEE. This sample was taken from a study of blood T cells in healthy people across ages. Next came a second PCR, run for about 7 to 12 cycles, which used a sample-barcoded 5' primer along with a J-beta primer mix. Every sample returned 2.5 million or more CDR3-containing paired-end reads. TCRdb re-called the 5' RACE reads through MiXCR, storing one row per CDR3 protein. The sample holds roughly 800,000 distinct CDR3 sequences, 50% to 65% seen once. Study results and caveats: Roughly linear age-related decline in beta diversity appeared, significant by age 40. It was the long-lived donors that had more naive CD4+ cells and higher diversity than aged donors.

The chain uses TRBV9 and TRBJ2-3; no reliable D call. The sample was blood. The TCR sequence derives from a man older than 75 in good health. The CDR3 loop reads CASLGPSTDTQYF. DNA of the CDR3: TGTGCCAGCCTAGGACCCAGCACAGATACGCAGTATTTT.